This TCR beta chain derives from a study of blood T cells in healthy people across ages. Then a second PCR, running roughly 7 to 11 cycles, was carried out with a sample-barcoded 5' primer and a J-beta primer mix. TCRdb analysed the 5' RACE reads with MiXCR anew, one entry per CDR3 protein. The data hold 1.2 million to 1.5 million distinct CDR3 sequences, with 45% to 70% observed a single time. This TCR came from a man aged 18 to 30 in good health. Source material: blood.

In DNA form, the CDR3 reads TGCGCCAGCAGCGCACAGGGGGCTGCGGGTGAAAAACTGTTTTTT. Translation: CASSAQGAAGEKLFF. The V and J genes are TRBV5-1 and TRBJ1-4, with 9 bases that match TRBD1. This CDR3 region has 15 residues. Germline V gene lookup returns CDR1 SGHRS and CDR2 YFSETQ. J was trimmed by 7 bases and V by 4 bases; bases with no gene match: 8.